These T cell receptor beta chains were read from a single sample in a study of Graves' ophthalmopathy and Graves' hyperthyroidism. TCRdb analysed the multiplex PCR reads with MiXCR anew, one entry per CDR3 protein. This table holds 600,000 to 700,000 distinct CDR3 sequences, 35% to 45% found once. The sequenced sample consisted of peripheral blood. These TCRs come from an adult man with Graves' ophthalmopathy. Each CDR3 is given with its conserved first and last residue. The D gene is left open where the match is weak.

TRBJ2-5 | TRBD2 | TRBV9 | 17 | CASSPAGAGGLQETQYF
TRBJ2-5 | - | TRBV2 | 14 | CASSSLDGEETQYF
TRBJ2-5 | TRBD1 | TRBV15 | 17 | CATSRTRTGGVHETQYF
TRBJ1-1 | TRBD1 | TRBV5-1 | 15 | CASTLRGQGPTEAFF
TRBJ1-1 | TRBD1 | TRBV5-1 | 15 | CASSPRHGQDTEAFF
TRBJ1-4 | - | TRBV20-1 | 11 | CSAVRGEKLFF
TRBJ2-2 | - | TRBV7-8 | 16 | CASSLGGAGGTGELFF
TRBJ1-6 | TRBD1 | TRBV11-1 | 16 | CASSRDRVGYNSPLHF
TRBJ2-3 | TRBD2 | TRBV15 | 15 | CATSDTSGGTDTQYF
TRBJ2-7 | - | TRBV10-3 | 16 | CAISSVYSGSSYEQYF
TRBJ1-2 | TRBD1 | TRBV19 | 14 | CASTPDRANYGYTF
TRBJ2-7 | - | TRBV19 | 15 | CASSPVGSGAYEQYF
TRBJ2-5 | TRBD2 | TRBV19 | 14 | CVSRETSGSETQYF
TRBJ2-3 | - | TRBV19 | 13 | CASSMDGSDTQYF
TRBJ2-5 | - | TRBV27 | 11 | CASRGLETQYF
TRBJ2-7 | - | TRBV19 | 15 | CASSIAGESSYEQYF
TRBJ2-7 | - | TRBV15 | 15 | CATSRDLAVSYEQYF
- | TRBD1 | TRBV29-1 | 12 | CASSVTGAEQFF
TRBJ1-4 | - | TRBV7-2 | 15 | CASSLMAQINEKLFF
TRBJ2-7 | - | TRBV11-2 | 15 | CASIPGTSKGYEQYF
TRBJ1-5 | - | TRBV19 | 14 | CASIPRGAGEPQHF
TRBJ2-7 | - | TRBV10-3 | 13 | CAISWDGNYEQYF
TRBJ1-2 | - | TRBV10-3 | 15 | CAISDRDTRNYGYTF
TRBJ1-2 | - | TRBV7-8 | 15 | CASSLAPGHEGGYTF
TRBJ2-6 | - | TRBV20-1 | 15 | CSAPRWLGGANVLTF
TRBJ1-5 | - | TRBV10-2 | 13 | CASSETENQPQHF
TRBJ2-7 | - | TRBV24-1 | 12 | CATSRAGSEQYF
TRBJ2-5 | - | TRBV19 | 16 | CASSIAASRFQETQYF
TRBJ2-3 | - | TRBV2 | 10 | CASNGDTQYF
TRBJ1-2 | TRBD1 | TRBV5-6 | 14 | CASSLQGFDYGYTF
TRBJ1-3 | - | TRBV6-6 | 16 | CASSYSRLNSGNTIYF
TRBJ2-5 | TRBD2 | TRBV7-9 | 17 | CASSQGTLAGGQETQYF
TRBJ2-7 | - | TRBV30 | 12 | CAWSRSSYEQYF
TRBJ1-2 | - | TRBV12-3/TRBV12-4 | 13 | CASSLLRHYGYTF
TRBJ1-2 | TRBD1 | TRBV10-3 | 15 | CASSDRTGWDYGYTF
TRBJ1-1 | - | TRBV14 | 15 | CASSPLTPVNTEAFF
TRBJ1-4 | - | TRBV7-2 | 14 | CAGSLAATNEKLFF
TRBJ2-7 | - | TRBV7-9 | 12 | CASSLDNYEQYF
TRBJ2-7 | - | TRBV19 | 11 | CASSMVGVQYF
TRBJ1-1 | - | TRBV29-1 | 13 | CSVGTRVSTEAFF
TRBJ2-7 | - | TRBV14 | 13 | CASSLGRKNEQYF
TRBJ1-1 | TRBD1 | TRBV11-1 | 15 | CASSLRTGGGTEAFF